The present entry profiles one T cell receptor beta chain with its context. The junction and the germline gene differ at one end; a read error may be behind it. CDR3 size: 15 residues. Germline V lookup: CDR1 SSHAT, CDR2 FNYEAQ (reference sequence). Using immunoSEQ multiplex PCR, the repertoire was profiled, and TCRdb retains in-frame clones only, with some absent. The data contain some 320,000 clones, roughly 90% of them singletons. The entry originates in a study of blood T cell repertoires in COVID-19. About the research overall: Collection of acute and convalescent COVID-19 samples took place in the United States, Italy and Spain. From T cells, B-cell-depleted T cells, or PBMCs came the material, which was cDNA or gDNA.

The V gene is TRBV7-7, the J gene TRBJ2-3; 14 nucleotides line up with TRBD2. This sequence originates from a man in his 60s who had recovered from COVID-19. Material: PBMCs or T cells enriched from blood (not recorded which). CDR3 protein: CASSPGLAGADTQYF. In DNA, the CDR3 is TGTGCTAGCAGCCCGGGACTAGCGGGGGCCGATACGCAGTATTTT.